The clone carrying this T cell receptor (beta chain) was observed at least ten times. Its antigen is currently unknown. From germline, CDR1 is MNHNS and CDR2 SASEGT. The ends lost 4 bases at V and 1 base at J; junction bases unmatched: 12. CDR3 length equals 18 residues. RNA transcripts yielded amplified TCR beta CDR3 regions. First-round RT-PCR targeting the TCR CDR3 was performed with the HTBI primer set. MiXCR, run by TCRdb on the multiplex PCR reads, gives a single entry per CDR3 protein. Of about 560,000 distinct CDR3 sequences listed, 16% were seen once; the top ten hold about 18%. This record comes from a study of T cells in Graves' hyperthyroidism and ophthalmopathy. Across the whole study: Peripheral blood was taken when the disease was first diagnosed, before any treatment began. Study-wide results and caveats: Most clonotypes expanded in the thyroid (above 0.001) were also present in blood.

Clinical symptoms, serum thyroxine and TRAb, thyroid ultrasound and orbital computed tomography were used for the diagnoses. This sequence was found in a woman between 18 and 29 years old with Graves' hyperthyroidism. V usage is TRBV6-1 and J usage is TRBJ1-1; 10 nucleotides line up with TRBD1. The sequencing sample was made of blood. DNA for the CDR3: TGTGCCAGCAGTGTTTATGGACAGGGGGACATCAAGAACACTGAAGCTTTCTTT. Amino acid sequence: CASSVYGQGDIKNTEAFF.